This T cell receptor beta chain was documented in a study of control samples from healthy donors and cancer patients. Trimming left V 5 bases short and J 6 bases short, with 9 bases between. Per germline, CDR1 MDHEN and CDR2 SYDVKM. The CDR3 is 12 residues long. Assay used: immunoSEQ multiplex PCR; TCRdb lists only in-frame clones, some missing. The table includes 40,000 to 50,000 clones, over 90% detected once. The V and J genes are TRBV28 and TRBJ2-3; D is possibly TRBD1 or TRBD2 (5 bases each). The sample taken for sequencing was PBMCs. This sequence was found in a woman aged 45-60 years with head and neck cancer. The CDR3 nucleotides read TGTGCCAGCAGTGAGGGGTCGGATACGCAGTATTTT. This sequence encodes CASSEGSDTQYF.